One and the same sample provided the 2 T cell receptor beta chains below, sequenced in a study of molecular identifiers for immune sequencing clone quantification. TCRdb re-called the PCR reads with MiXCR, one entry per CDR3 protein. Of around 70,000 distinct CDR3 sequences in the sample, 18% were seen once. Input material: naive CD8+ T cells from blood, with Jurkat cell RNA spiked in. Stated subset: FACS-sorted CD8+CD4-CCR7+CD45RA+ naive T cells. These receptors originate from a human donor in good health. Some libraries in this study had Jurkat cell RNA spiked in.

This clonotype showed up many times. V gene TRBV20-1 combines with J gene TRBJ2-1, with D hard to call. This CDR3 spans 15 amino acids. CDR1 and CDR2 (germline): DFQATT, SNEGSKA (reference sequence). The V end lost 6 bases, the J end lost 2 bases, and 17 bases lay between the germline ends. The CDR3 region is CSAPEPGAAYNEQFF. The CDR3 DNA is TGCAGTGCCCCAGAACCTGGCGCCGCCTACAATGAGCAGTTCTTC.

With regard to this clonotype: One base away lies a much larger clone, so this may be a sequencing read error. J is TRBJ2-5 and V is TRBV27; D is possibly TRBD2 (6 bases). Germline CDR1 and CDR2: MNHEY and SMNVEV (reference sequence). The V and J ends lost 8 bases and 1 base respectively, with 8 bases between them. The CDR3 contains 12 residues. The CDR3 coding sequence is TGTGCCAGCCGGGACTCCCAAGAGACCCAGTACTTC. It is translated as CASRDSQETQYF.